The present TCR beta chain was sequenced within a study of blood T cell repertoires in COVID-19 (dated by TCRdb to 2018 to 2021). Study-wide context: The collaborator samples originated in the United States, Italy and Spain and spanned the acute and convalescent phases of COVID-19. The samples were drawn from two sources: the first 160 participants of the ongoing ImmuneRACE study, and over 950 subjects contributed by 6 global collaborators. Nearly every sample came with metadata listing a de-identified subject ID, COVID-19 status, age in years and sex. The material from the prospective study consisted of cDNA or gDNA derived from T cells, B-cell-depleted T cells, or PBMCs. The repertoires were released in a freely available public database intended as a resource for research on the immune response to SARS-CoV-2. Deeply sampled blood TCRbeta repertoires from subjects exposed to, actively infected with, or recovered from COVID-19 were included in the dataset. Where HLA class I and class II types were available, the types were taken from metadata supplied by the sample provider, not from assay-based typing.

General findings and caveats noted by the study authors: The quantity of clinical and demographic metadata differed by source and by participant and was supplied without curation.

The immunoSEQ Assay, a bias-controlled multiplex PCR, was used to amplify TCRbeta CDR3 regions from genomic DNA. Under the source paper's analysis protocol: The number of nucleated cells in each sample was estimated from the amplification of reference gene primers within the assay. Sequence reads were collapsed and filtered to measure the absolute abundance of every unique TCRbeta CDR3 rearrangement. For each sample, productive Simpson clonality was calculated as the square root of Simpson's diversity index across productive rearrangements. TCRdb limited this immuneACCESS table to in-frame rearrangements with V and J called. A share of clones is missing; checked studies link under half to unresolved V genes, and the rest is unexplained. The DNA was the basis for D and trimming; V, J and clone size are from that table. Present in this sample are under 300,000 clones, roughly 91% of which were seen just once. The ten most abundant clones make up 0.9% to 1% of the sample.

As concerns this clone: The antigen this receptor binds is unknown. No quality values exist for individual bases; no much larger clone is one base distant.

A second Seattle source provided samples from volunteer blood donors who had recovered from COVID-19. The collaborating institutions used their own protocols to collect whole blood in K2EDTA tubes. For TCRbeta analysis, collaborators shipped samples in one of three forms: frozen whole blood, isolated PBMCs, or DNA extracted from either of those sample types. This TCR was sampled from a woman between 40 and 55 years old who had recovered from COVID-19. The sequencing input was peripheral blood.

The CDR3 reads CAIRGGQLSSPLHF. The nucleotide sequence reads as follows: TGTGCCATCAGGGGGGGACAGCTATCGTCACCCCTCCACTTT. This chain is built from TRBV10-3 and TRBJ1-6; 7 bases in the junction line up with TRBD1. From the germline V gene, CDR1 is ENHRY and CDR2 is SYGVKD. The CDR3 sequence holds 14 residues, the cysteine and phenylalanine included. The kept DNA is CDR3 alone, 42 bases in frame from the first base. Unmatched junction bases come to 9, with V trimmed by 6 bases and J by 10 bases.